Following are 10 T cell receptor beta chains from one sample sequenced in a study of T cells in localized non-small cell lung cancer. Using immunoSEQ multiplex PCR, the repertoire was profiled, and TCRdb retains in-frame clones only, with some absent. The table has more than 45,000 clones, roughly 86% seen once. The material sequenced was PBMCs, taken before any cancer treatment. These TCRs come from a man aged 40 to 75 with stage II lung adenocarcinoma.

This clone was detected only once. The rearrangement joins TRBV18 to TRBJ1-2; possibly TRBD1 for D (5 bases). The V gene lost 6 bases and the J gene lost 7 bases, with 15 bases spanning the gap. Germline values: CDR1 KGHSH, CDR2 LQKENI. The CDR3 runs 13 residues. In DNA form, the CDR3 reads TGTGCCAGCTCCCTAACCGGGACCTTTGGCTACACCTTC. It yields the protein CASSLTGTFGYTF. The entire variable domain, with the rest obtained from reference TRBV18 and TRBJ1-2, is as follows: NAGVMQNPRHLVRRRGQEARLRCSPMKGHSHVYWYRQLPEEGLKFMVYLQKENIIDESGMPKERFSAEFPKEGPSILRIQQVVRGDSAAYFCASSLTGTFGYTFGSGTRLTVV.

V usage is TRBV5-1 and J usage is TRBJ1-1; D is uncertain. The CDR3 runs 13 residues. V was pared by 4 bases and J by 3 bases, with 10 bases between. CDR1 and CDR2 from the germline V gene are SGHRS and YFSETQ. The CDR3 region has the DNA TGCGCCAGCAGCCCGGACGTTTACACTGAAGCTTTCTTT. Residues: CASSPDVYTEAFF.

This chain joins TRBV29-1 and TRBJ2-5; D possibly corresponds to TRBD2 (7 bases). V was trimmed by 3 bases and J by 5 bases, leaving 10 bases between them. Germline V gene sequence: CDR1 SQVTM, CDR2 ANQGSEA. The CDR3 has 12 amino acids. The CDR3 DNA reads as TGCAGCGTTGAGAGGGGGGGGGAGACCCAGTACTTC. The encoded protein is CSVERGGETQYF.

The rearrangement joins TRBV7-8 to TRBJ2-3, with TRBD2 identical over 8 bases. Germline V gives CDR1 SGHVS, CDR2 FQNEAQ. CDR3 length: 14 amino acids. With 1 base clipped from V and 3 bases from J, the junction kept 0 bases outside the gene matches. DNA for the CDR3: TGTGCCAGCAGCTTAGGACTAGCGACAGATACGCAGTATTTT. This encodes CASSLGLATDTQYF.

CDR3 bases: TGTGCCAGCAGACGAGGACTACCCCAGGGAGAGCAGTACTTC. Encoded protein: CASRRGLPQGEQYF. V is TRBV5-4 and J is TRBJ2-7, with a possible D match to TRBD2 (6 bases). This CDR3 is built from 14 residues. Germline V gene lookup returns CDR1 SGHNT and CDR2 YYREEE (reference sequence). With 5 bases removed from V and 7 bases from J, the gap between germline ends came to 19 bases.

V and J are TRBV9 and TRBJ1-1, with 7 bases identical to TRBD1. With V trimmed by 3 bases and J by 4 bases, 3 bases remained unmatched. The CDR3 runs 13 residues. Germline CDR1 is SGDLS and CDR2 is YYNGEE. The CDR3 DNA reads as TGTGCCAGCAGCGCAGGGACAGCCACTGAAGCTTTCTTT. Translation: CASSAGTATEAFF.

This CDR3 reads CASSDGDRATPGV. The CDR3 DNA reads as TGTGCCAGCAGTGACGGGGACAGGGCCACTCCGGGGGTC. V gene TRBV6-5 combines with J gene TRBJ2-7; 9 nucleotides align to TRBD1. Germline V gives CDR1 MNHEY, CDR2 SVGAGI. The CDR3 is made up of 13 amino acids.

Here the CDR3 DNA reads TGTGCCAGTAGTGATACTCCGACCTTATTCGGGGAGCAGTACTTC. This encodes CASSDTPTLFGEQYF. The J gene is TRBJ2-7, the V gene TRBV19; D unresolved. Per the germline V gene, CDR1 is LNHDA and CDR2 is SQIVND (reference sequence). CDR3 length equals 15 residues. V lost 5 bases, J lost 7 bases, and 21 bases lay in between. The variable domain in full, with the rest retrieved from reference TRBV19 and TRBJ2-7, is DGGITQSPKYLFRKEGQNVTLSCEQNLNHDAMYWYRQDPGQGLRLIYYSQIVNDFQKGDIAEGYSVSREKKESFPLTVTSAQKNPTAFYLCASSDTPTLFGEQYFGPGTRLTVT.

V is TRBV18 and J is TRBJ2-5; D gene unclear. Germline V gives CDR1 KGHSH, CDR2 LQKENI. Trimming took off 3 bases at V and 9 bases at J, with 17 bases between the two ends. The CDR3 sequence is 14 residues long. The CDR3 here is CASSPTDSSTAQYF. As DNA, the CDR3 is TGTGCCAGCTCACCGACTGACTCCTCGACGGCCCAGTACTTC.

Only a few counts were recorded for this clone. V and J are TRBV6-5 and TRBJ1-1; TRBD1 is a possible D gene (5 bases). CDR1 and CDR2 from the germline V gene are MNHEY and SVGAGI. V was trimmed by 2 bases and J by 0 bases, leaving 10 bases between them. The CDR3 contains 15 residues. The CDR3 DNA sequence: TGTGCCAGCAGTTACCAGGGACTCATGAACACTGAAGCTTTCTTT. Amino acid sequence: CASSYQGLMNTEAFF.